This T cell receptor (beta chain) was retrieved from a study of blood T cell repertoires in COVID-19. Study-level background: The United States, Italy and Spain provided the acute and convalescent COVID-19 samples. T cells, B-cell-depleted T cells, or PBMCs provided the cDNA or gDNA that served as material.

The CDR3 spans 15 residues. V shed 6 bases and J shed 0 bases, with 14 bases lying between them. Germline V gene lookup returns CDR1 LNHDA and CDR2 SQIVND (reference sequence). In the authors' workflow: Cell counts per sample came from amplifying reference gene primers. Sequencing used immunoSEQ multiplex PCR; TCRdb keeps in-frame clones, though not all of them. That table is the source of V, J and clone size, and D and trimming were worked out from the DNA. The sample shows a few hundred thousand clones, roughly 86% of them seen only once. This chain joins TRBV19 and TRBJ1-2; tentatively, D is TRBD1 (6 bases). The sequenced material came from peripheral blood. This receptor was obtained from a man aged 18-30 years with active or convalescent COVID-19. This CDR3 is CASRQQGKANYGYTF. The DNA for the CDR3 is TGTGCCAGTAGGCAACAGGGAAAGGCTAACTATGGCTACACCTTC.